The T cell receptor (beta chain) under discussion was sequenced for a study of T-cell reconstitution after alpha-beta-depleted transplantation in children. Findings and caveats of the study: Expanded graft clones numbering several hundred reportedly gave rise to alpha-beta T cells about two months after transplant. Newly generated T cells supplied most T-cell counts and diversity one year post-transplant. From surviving recipient T cells and thymic progenitors came the high day-60 TCRbeta diversity observed in some patients.

This CDR3 has 17 residues. Germline CDR1 reads SGHRS; CDR2 reads YFSETQ. V lost 3 bases, J lost 0 bases, and 7 bases stayed unmatched. This clonotype was observed many times. Its antigen is not known. As it was prepared, the TCRbeta library received unique molecular identifiers. TCRdb passed the PCR reads through MiXCR, listing each CDR3 protein once. The table has roughly 790,000 distinct CDR3 sequences, roughly 15% seen once. The chain links TRBV5-1 to TRBJ2-1; 9 bases line up with TRBD2. The material was PBMCs, mostly from graft donor cells, obtained 360 days after TCRalphabeta/CD19-depleted stem cell transplant. The sequence was obtained from a male patient between 10 and 17 years old who had a stem cell transplant for acute lymphoblastic leukemia, so the T cells may come from the graft donor. The CDR3 here is CASSSPSGTSSYNEQFF. The CDR3 DNA follows: TGCGCCAGCAGCTCACCTAGCGGGACGAGCTCCTACAATGAGCAGTTCTTC.